This passage covers 16 T cell receptor beta chains from one sample sequenced in a study of blood T cell repertoires in COVID-19. Libraries were prepared by immunoSEQ multiplex PCR; TCRdb keeps only in-frame clonotypes and omits some of them. The sample gives about 130,000 clones, just under 85% of which show up once; more than 2.5% is in the top ten. The sequencing sample was made of peripheral blood. Receptors were obtained from a woman older than 75 with acute or convalescent COVID-19.

This clone was recorded a few times. The V gene is TRBV6-5, the J gene TRBJ2-1, with 8 bases identical to TRBD2. With 4 bases clipped from V and 9 bases from J, the junction kept 5 bases outside the gene matches. The CDR3 is 13 residues long. CDR1 is MNHEY and CDR2 is SVGAGI in the germline V gene. CDR3 nucleotide sequence: TGTGCCAGCAGTTCCGGACTAGCCGGTGAGCAGTTCTTC. Its protein product is CASSSGLAGEQFF.

This rearrangement joins TRBV2 to TRBJ2-7; possible D gene TRBD1, 6 bases. In germline, CDR1 is SNHLY, CDR2 FYNNEI. The CDR3 contains 13 residues. V was clipped by 8 bases and J by 2 bases, with 13 bases between them. The CDR3 loop reads CASHRDGTYEQYF. For the CDR3, the DNA is TGTGCCAGCCACAGGGACGGAACCTACGAGCAGTACTTC. Full variable domain (remainder filled in from reference TRBV2 and TRBJ2-7): EPEVTQTPSHQVTQMGQEVILRCVPISNHLYFYWYRQILGQKVEFLVSFYNNEISEKSEIFDDQFSVERPDGSNFTLKIRSTKLEDSAMYFCASHRDGTYEQYFGPGTRLTVT.

The CDR3 region has the DNA TGTGCCACCTCGGGGTCCTCAAGCACAGATACGCAGTATTTT. Translation: CATSGSSSTDTQYF. The chain has TRBV19 and TRBJ2-3, with D maybe TRBD2 (5 bases). From germline, CDR1 is LNHDA and CDR2 SQIVND (reference sequence). The V end was cut by 10 bases, the J end by 0 bases, with 14 bases between. This CDR3 has 14 residues.

This clone has more than one count but fewer than ten. The rearrangement joins TRBV6-2 or TRBV6-3 to TRBJ2-7, with D perhaps matching TRBD1 (5 bases). The germline CDR1 and CDR2 sequences are MNHEY and SVGEGT. The CDR3 loop spans 12 amino acids. V dropped 6 bases and J dropped 3 bases, with 9 bases sitting between them. The chain's CDR3 is CASSRQRYEQYF. CDR3 nucleotides: TGTGCCAGCAGCCGACAGCGCTACGAGCAGTACTTC.

The table lists this clone with a count of one. V gene TRBV11-2 combines with J gene TRBJ2-7; D remains unclear. The CDR3 runs 11 residues. Germline assignment: CDR1 SGHAT and CDR2 FQNNGV. The V gene lost 2 bases and the J gene lost 5 bases, with 4 bases spanning the gap. CDR3 in amino acids: CASSLQNEQYF. The CDR3 DNA sequence: TGTGCCAGCAGCTTACAAAACGAGCAGTACTTC.

The V and J genes are TRBV7-2 and TRBJ1-5; weak D call: TRBD1 (5 bases). Germline-derived CDR1 and CDR2 are SGHTA and FQGNSA. The CDR3 loop spans 15 amino acids. V shed 3 bases and J shed 0 bases, with 9 bases lying between them. In DNA, the CDR3 is TGTGCCAGCAGCTTGCGGGACCTTAGCAATCAGCCCCAGCATTTT. It encodes CASSLRDLSNQPQHF.

This rearrangement joins TRBV7-9 to TRBJ1-5; weak D call: TRBD1 (5 bases). V lost 1 base to trimming and J lost 5 bases, with 12 bases between them. The CDR3 is 15 amino acids. From germline, CDR1 is SEHNR and CDR2 FQNEAQ (reference sequence). CDR3 nucleotides: TGTGCCAGCAGCTTAGGGACTATGGGGGATCAGCCCCAGCATTTT. Its translation is CASSLGTMGDQPQHF.

V and J are TRBV10-3 and TRBJ1-1; D perhaps matches TRBD1 (6 bases). Deletions cut 8 bases from V and 1 base from J, with 11 bases between. Germline loops: CDR1 ENHRY, CDR2 SYGVKD. The CDR3 sequence is 13 residues long. The CDR3 sequence: CAIAGQSNTEAFF. CDR3 nucleotide sequence: TGTGCCATCGCTGGACAGTCGAACACTGAAGCTTTCTTT.

The chain recombines TRBV3-1 (or the pseudogene TRBV3-2) with TRBJ2-1, with TRBD1 matching over 7 bases. Looked up from germline, CDR1 is LGHDT and CDR2 is YNNKEL (reference sequence). The CDR3 covers 18 residues. The V segment lost 4 bases and the J segment 1 base; nucleotides outside the gene matches: 13. The CDR3 here is CASSPFIEGAGSYNEQFF. Here the CDR3 DNA reads TGTGCCAGCAGCCCCTTCATTGAGGGGGCCGGTTCCTACAATGAGCAGTTCTTC.

The chain has TRBV7-9 and TRBJ1-5; D ambiguous. The CDR3 extends over 14 amino acids. The germline CDR1 and CDR2 sequences are SEHNR and FQNEAQ (reference sequence). The ends were cut back, 5 bases at V and 5 bases at J, with 13 bases in the middle. The chain's CDR3 is CASSPGVRDQPQHF. The DNA of the CDR3 is TGTGCCAGCAGCCCCGGGGTAAGGGATCAGCCCCAGCATTTT. The full variable domain, with the rest looked up from reference TRBV7-9 and TRBJ1-5, is DTGVSQNPRHKITKRGQNVTFRCDPISEHNRLYWYRQTLGQGPEFLTYFQNEAQLEKSRLLSDRFSAERPKGSFSTLEIQRTEQGDSAMYLCASSPGVRDQPQHFGDGTRLSIL.

This clone was recorded only once. The chain joins TRBV28 to TRBJ2-7; 9 nucleotides align to TRBD1. Trimming cost V 6 bases and J 2 bases; bases outside gene matches: 2. From germline, CDR1 is MDHEN and CDR2 SYDVKM. The CDR3 has 13 amino acids. The CDR3 nucleotides read TGTGCCAGCAGGCGGGACAGGGCCTACGAGCAGTACTTC. This encodes CASRRDRAYEQYF.

This clone was counted between two and nine times. The chain joins TRBV6-6 to TRBJ1-5; maybe TRBD1 (6 bases). The germline V gene has CDR1 MNHNY and CDR2 SVGAGI (reference sequence). CDR3 length: 15 residues. V shed 2 bases and J shed 0 bases, with 8 bases lying between them. The CDR3 DNA reads as TGTGCCAGCAGTTACCGGACAGTTAGCAATCAGCCCCAGCATTTT. This translates into CASSYRTVSNQPQHF.

The V and J genes are TRBV7-2 and TRBJ2-3; no definite D call. This CDR3 comprises 13 residues. Trimming left V 2 bases short and J 2 bases short, with 5 bases between. Germline loops: CDR1 SGHTA, CDR2 FQGNSA. The CDR3 DNA reads as TGTGCCAGCAGCTTACTCCCCACAGATACGCAGTATTTT. It is translated as CASSLLPTDTQYF.

This chain joins TRBV7-6 and TRBJ2-7; D call uncertain. This CDR3 has 14 amino acids. V was clipped by 1 base and J by 2 bases, with 9 bases between them. In germline, CDR1 is SGHVS, CDR2 FNYEAQ. The CDR3 DNA follows: TGTGCCAGCAGCTTAGGGTTCGGTACCTACGAGCAGTACTTC. It translates to CASSLGFGTYEQYF.

In regard to this clone: The sample contains more than one DNA sequence encoding this CDR3. The genes are TRBV15 and TRBJ2-7; TRBD1 matches at 10 bases. The CDR3 runs to 13 residues. Germline CDR1 reads LNHNV; CDR2 reads YYDKDF (reference sequence). The ends lost 8 bases at V and 3 bases at J; junction bases unmatched: 4. The CDR3 is CATSRDRGYEQYF. DNA for the CDR3: TGTGCCACCTCTCGGGACAGGGGCTACGAGCAGTACTTC.

This rearrangement joins TRBV7-3 to TRBJ1-1; maybe TRBD1 (6 bases). The CDR3 runs to 15 residues. Germline assignment: CDR1 SGHTA and CDR2 FQGTGA. Trimming left V 5 bases short and J 4 bases short, with 17 bases between. Here the CDR3 DNA reads TGTGCCAGCAGCCCAAACAGGGTAACGGGCACTGAAGCTTTCTTT. Its translation: CASSPNRVTGTEAFF.